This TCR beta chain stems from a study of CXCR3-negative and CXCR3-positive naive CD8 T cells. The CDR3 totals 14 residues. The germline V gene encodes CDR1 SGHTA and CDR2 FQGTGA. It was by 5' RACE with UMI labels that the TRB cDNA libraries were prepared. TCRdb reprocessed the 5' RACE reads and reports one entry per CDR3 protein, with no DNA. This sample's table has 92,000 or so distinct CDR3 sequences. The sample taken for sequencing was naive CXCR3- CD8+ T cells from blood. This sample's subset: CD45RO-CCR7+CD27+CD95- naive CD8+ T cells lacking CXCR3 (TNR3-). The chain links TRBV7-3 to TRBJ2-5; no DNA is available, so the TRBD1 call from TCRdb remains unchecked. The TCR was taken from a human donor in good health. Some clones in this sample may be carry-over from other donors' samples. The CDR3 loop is CASSPTGGGETQYF.